This T cell receptor beta chain was identified during a study of graft-versus-host responses after intestinal transplantation. Study in general: Induction with anti-thymocyte globulin, then tacrolimus and steroids for around three years, was given to all recipients.

Here immunoSEQ multiplex PCR was the method, and the copy in TCRdb shows in-frame clones only, minus some. The repertoire holds over 45,000 clones, with about 90% as singletons. Sample: PBMCs, taken 26 days after transplant. The TCR was taken from a human patient who received an intestinal transplant, so some T cells may come from the graft donor.

The CDR3 loop is CASRLIASGELFF. The CDR3 DNA is TGTGCCAGCAGACTAATAGCCTCCGGGGAGCTGTTTTTT. The V call is TRBV6-1, the J call TRBJ2-2, with unresolved D. Germline V gene lookup returns CDR1 MNHNS and CDR2 SASEGT. CDR3 length: 13 residues. The ends were cut back, 6 bases at V and 6 bases at J, with 11 bases in the middle.